This TCR beta chain was observed in a study of glioma-infiltrating T cells after dendritic cell vaccination. At the level of the study: Monocyte-derived dendritic cells, cultured seven days with IL-4 and GM-CSF, were pulsed with autologous tumor lysate. Findings and caveats of the study: Few patients contributed both blood and tumor specimens.

Patients had residual fresh-frozen tumor tissue and more than two years of survival data. Notes on this clone: Its matching antigen is unknown.

This CDR3 has 18 amino acids. Germline values: CDR1 SGHNT, CDR2 YYREEE (reference sequence). Trimming removed 4 bases from V and 2 bases from J; junction bases left unmatched: 13. Repertoires were generated with immunoSEQ multiplex PCR, while TCRdb's copy carries only in-frame clones and drops some. The sample carries under 100,000 clones, about 90% recorded once. The sample was blood, taken before dendritic cell vaccination. The sequence was obtained from a human donor with glioblastoma. This rearrangement joins TRBV5-4 to TRBJ2-5, with 11 bases lining up with TRBD1. CDR3 region: CASSLGDRGTIFQETQYF. CDR3 coding DNA: TGTGCCAGCAGCCTGGGGGACAGGGGGACGATCTTTCAAGAGACCCAGTACTTC.